One and the same sample provided the 20 T cell receptor beta chains below, sequenced in a study of blood T cell repertoires in COVID-19 (dated by TCRdb to the early 2020s). Receptor libraries were prepared by the immunoSEQ multiplex PCR assay. The immuneACCESS repertoire file appears here via TCRdb, limited to in-frame rearrangements. These files lack a portion of the clones; in checked studies, under half of the deficit traces to unresolved V genes, and the cause of the others is not known. The sample includes approximately 170,000 clones, with around 88% observed a single time. 3.6% of the sample is held by the ten biggest clonotypes. Sequencing used PBMCs or T cells enriched from blood (not recorded which). These receptors were obtained from a woman aged 45 to 65 in a cohort exposed to, infected with or recovered from COVID-19 (not recorded which).

The gene calls are TRBV19 and TRBJ1-4; D is possibly TRBD1 (5 bases). The germline V gene encodes CDR1 LNHDA and CDR2 SQIVND (reference sequence). Trimming removed 0 bases from V and 6 bases from J, with 8 bases in between. The CDR3 contains 14 residues. The DNA for the CDR3 is TGTGCCAGTAGTATAGACCAGGGCGATGAAAAACTGTTTTTT. Protein: CASSIDQGDEKLFF.

In regard to this clone: The sample has other DNA sequences that encode this CDR3 too. The J gene is TRBJ2-3, the V gene TRBV9; 10 bases align to TRBD2. After removal of 2 bases from V and 1 base from J, the junction contained 4 bases not matched to a gene. The germline gives CDR1 SGDLS, CDR2 YYNGEE. The CDR3 length is 16 residues. The DNA for the CDR3 is TGTGCCAGCAGCGTCGGGCTAGCGGGAGGCACAGATACGCAGTATTTT. Translation: CASSVGLAGGTDTQYF.

The rearrangement uses TRBV6-5 and TRBJ1-5; D is perhaps TRBD1 (6 bases). CDR1 MNHEY and CDR2 SVGAGI come from the germline V gene. V was pared by 4 bases and J by 4 bases, with 11 bases between. The CDR3 length is 14 residues. The CDR3 spells CASSSRGTNQPQHF. CDR3 nucleotides: TGTGCCAGCAGTTCCAGGGGAACAAATCAGCCCCAGCATTTT.

Details on this clone: The DNA is left out, because the CDR3 cannot be placed on it with certainty; the CDR3 is given as TCRdb lists it. The chain is built from TRBV11-2 and TRBJ2-1; the table calls TRBD2, which could not be checked here. The CDR3 numbers 12 amino acids, ends counted. Germline loops: CDR1 SGHAT, CDR2 FQNNGV. CDR3 in amino acids: CASSQGVAGGIF.

The chain carries TRBV19 and TRBJ1-3, with D perhaps matching TRBD1 (6 bases). V lost 3 bases, J lost 1 base, and 13 bases lay in between. CDR1 and CDR2 (germline): LNHDA, SQIVND (reference sequence). This CDR3 region has 16 residues. The CDR3 region has the DNA TGTGCCAGTAGTATTAGGGGGTTCAAGTCTGGAAACACCATATATTTT. It translates to CASSIRGFKSGNTIYF. Full variable domain (remainder filled in from reference TRBV19 and TRBJ1-3): DGGITQSPKYLFRKEGQNVTLSCEQNLNHDAMYWYRQDPGQGLRLIYYSQIVNDFQKGDIAEGYSVSREKKESFPLTVTSAQKNPTAFYLCASSIRGFKSGNTIYFGEGSWLTVV.

This clone was detected a few times. V gene TRBV6-2 or TRBV6-3 combines with J gene TRBJ2-5; 13 nucleotides align to TRBD2. V lost 6 bases to trimming and J lost 5 bases; unmatched junction nucleotides: 9. This CDR3 comprises 16 residues. Looked up from germline, CDR1 is MNHEY and CDR2 is SVGEGT. The CDR3: CASSSYQTSGRETQYF. CDR3 nucleotide sequence: TGTGCCAGCAGCTCCTATCAGACTAGCGGGAGGGAGACCCAGTACTTC.

This clone was counted between two and nine times. The chain employs TRBV4-2 and TRBJ1-1; D is perhaps TRBD1 (5 bases). CDR1 LGHNA and CDR2 YNFKEQ come from the germline V gene. The ends were cut back, 7 bases at V and 3 bases at J, with 15 bases in the middle. There are 14 residues in the CDR3. In DNA form, the CDR3 reads TGTGCCAGCACAACATGGGGCGTTTACACTGAAGCTTTCTTT. Translated, it gives CASTTWGVYTEAFF.

This clone showed up just once. V gene TRBV30 combines with J gene TRBJ1-6, with D unresolved. CDR3 size: 16 residues. Trimming cost V 1 base and J 4 bases, with 14 bases left between them. Per the germline V gene, CDR1 is GTSNPN and CDR2 is SVGIG (reference sequence). CDR3 protein: CAWSDMSKPYNSPLHF. CDR3 sequence (DNA): TGTGCCTGGAGTGATATGAGTAAACCTTATAATTCACCCCTCCACTTT.

The chain employs TRBV29-1 and TRBJ2-7; tentative D call: TRBD1 (5 bases). Germline V gene sequence: CDR1 SQVTM, CDR2 ANQGSEA. V shed 7 bases and J shed 2 bases, with 15 bases lying between them. The CDR3 is 13 amino acids. This CDR3 reads CSGLWTSPYEQYF. CDR3 in DNA: TGCAGCGGCCTATGGACAAGCCCCTACGAGCAGTACTTC.

This clone was counted once. The gene calls are TRBV11-2 and TRBJ2-5; TRBD2 matches at 16 bases. The CDR3 extends over 17 amino acids. The V gene end was trimmed by 6 bases and the J gene end by 4 bases; junction bases not matched to a gene: 8. Per the germline V gene, CDR1 is SGHAT and CDR2 is FQNNGV. CDR3 sequence (DNA): TGTGCCAGCAGTCGAGGGACTAGCGGGGGGGCTTCAGAGACCCAGTACTTC. Amino acids: CASSRGTSGGASETQYF.

The chain couples TRBV19 to TRBJ2-3, with 11 bases that match TRBD2. This CDR3 spans 14 amino acids. J gave up 5 bases and V 4 bases, and 2 bases lay outside the gene matches. Germline V CDR1 and CDR2: LNHDA, SQIVND (reference sequence). For the CDR3, the DNA is TGTGCCAGTAGTACTGGGACTAGCGGAGATACGCAGTATTTT. Its translation is CASSTGTSGDTQYF. The full variable domain, completed using reference TRBV19 and TRBJ2-3, is DGGITQSPKYLFRKEGQNVTLSCEQNLNHDAMYWYRQDPGQGLRLIYYSQIVNDFQKGDIAEGYSVSREKKESFPLTVTSAQKNPTAFYLCASSTGTSGDTQYFGPGTRLTVL.

V gene TRBV11-2 combines with J gene TRBJ2-5; 9 nucleotides line up with TRBD2. V shed 5 bases and J 4 bases; nucleotides not matched to a gene: 5. CDR3 length equals 14 residues. Germline loops: CDR1 SGHAT, CDR2 FQNNGV. The chain's CDR3 is CASSGHSGRETQYF. CDR3 coding DNA: TGTGCCAGCAGCGGCCATAGCGGGAGAGAGACCCAGTACTTC.

This clone appeared once. This rearrangement joins TRBV3-1 (or the pseudogene TRBV3-2) to TRBJ2-1, with D possibly being TRBD1 (5 bases). Trimming took 0 bases from V and 1 from J, leaving 10 bases between them. This CDR3 contains 16 residues. CDR1 is LGHDT, CDR2 YNNKEL, per germline (reference sequence). CDR3 protein: CASSQEGQGSYNEQFF. The DNA for the CDR3 is TGTGCCAGCAGCCAAGAGGGCCAGGGTTCCTACAATGAGCAGTTCTTC.

The genes are TRBV11-2 and TRBJ1-3, with TRBD1 identical over 8 bases. The CDR3 extends over 15 amino acids. Germline CDR1 and CDR2: SGHAT and FQNNGV. The junction had 3 bases not matched to a gene; V was cut back by 1 base and J by 4 bases. The CDR3 sequence: CASSLVRGRGNTIYF. The DNA for the CDR3 is TGTGCCAGCAGCTTAGTCAGGGGGCGAGGAAACACCATATATTTT.

The chain couples TRBV5-1 to TRBJ1-2; the D gene is possibly TRBD1 (6 bases). Germline CDR1 is SGHRS and CDR2 is YFSETQ. CDR3 length: 14 amino acids. V was cut by 5 bases and J by 8 bases, with 19 bases left in between. The CDR3 reads CASRQTGTSPGYTF. CDR3 in DNA: TGCGCCAGCAGGCAAACCGGGACATCCCCCGGCTACACCTTC.

V gene TRBV27 combines with J gene TRBJ1-2; 12 bases map to TRBD1. J lost 3 bases, V lost 5 bases, and 16 bases had no gene match. Germline CDR1 and CDR2: MNHEY and SMNVEV (reference sequence). The CDR3 runs to 19 residues. The CDR3 bases are TGTGCCAGCAGTACGACCGGGACAGGGGGCTTTTTAGTGGACTATGGCTACACCTTC. This sequence encodes CASSTTGTGGFLVDYGYTF.

This clone was counted once. This chain uses TRBV9 with TRBJ2-7; 7 bases match TRBD2. The V gene end was trimmed by 4 bases and the J gene end by 5 bases; junction bases not matched to a gene: 6. Germline loops: CDR1 SGDLS, CDR2 YYNGEE. CDR3 size: 13 residues. The CDR3 sequence: CASSPKTSNEQYF. CDR3 in DNA: TGTGCCAGCAGCCCTAAGACTAGCAACGAGCAGTACTTC.

This sequence joins TRBV7-6 and TRBJ1-1, with 10 bases identical to TRBD1. CDR1 is SGHVS and CDR2 is FNYEAQ in the germline V gene. V lost 5 bases to trimming and J lost 6 bases; unmatched junction nucleotides: 18. The CDR3 is 18 amino acids. The DNA for the CDR3 is TGTGCCAGCAGCCCAGAAAACCCGGGACAGGGGTTTCGCGCTGAAGCTTTCTTT. It codes for CASSPENPGQGFRAEAFF.

This rearrangement joins TRBV7-2 to TRBJ2-7; possible D gene TRBD1, 5 bases. V was cut by 2 bases and J by 6 bases, with 14 bases left in between. The CDR3 consists of 14 residues. Per the germline V gene, CDR1 is SGHTA and CDR2 is FQGNSA. The CDR3 sequence: CASSLFQGGSEQYF. As DNA, the CDR3 is TGTGCCAGCAGCTTATTCCAGGGTGGTAGCGAGCAGTACTTC.

The V and J genes are TRBV13 and TRBJ1-2; D gene unclear. The CDR3 has 14 amino acids. In germline, CDR1 is PRHDT, CDR2 FYEKMQ (reference sequence). Trimming took 5 bases from V and 4 from J, leaving 14 bases between them. CDR3 in amino acids: CASSTQEVGYGYTF. The CDR3 nucleotides read TGTGCCAGCAGCACTCAGGAGGTTGGCTATGGCTACACCTTC.